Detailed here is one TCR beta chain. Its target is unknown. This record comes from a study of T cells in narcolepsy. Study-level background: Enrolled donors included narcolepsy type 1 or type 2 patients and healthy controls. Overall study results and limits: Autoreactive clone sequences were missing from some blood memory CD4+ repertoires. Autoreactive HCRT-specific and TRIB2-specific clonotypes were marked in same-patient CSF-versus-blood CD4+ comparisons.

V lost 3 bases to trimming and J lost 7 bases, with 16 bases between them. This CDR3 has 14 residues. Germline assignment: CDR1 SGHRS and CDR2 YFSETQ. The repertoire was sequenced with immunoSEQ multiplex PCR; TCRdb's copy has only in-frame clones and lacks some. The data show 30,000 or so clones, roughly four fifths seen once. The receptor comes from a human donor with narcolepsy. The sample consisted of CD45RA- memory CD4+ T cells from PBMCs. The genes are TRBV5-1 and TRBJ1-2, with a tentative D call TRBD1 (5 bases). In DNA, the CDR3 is TGCGCCAGCAGCTCCCAGGGAACTGGACCTGGCTACACCTTC. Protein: CASSSQGTGPGYTF.